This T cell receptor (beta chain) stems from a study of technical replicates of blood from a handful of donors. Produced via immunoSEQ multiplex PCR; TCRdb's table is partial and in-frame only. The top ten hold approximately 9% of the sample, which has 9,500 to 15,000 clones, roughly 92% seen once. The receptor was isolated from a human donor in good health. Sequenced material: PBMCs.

The CDR3 region is CASSQEGPAGTTGELFF. The CDR3 nucleotides read TGTGCCAGCAGCCAAGAAGGGCCAGCGGGGACCACCGGGGAGCTGTTTTTT. The chain carries TRBV4-2 and TRBJ2-2; 7 bases are shared with TRBD2. The J segment lost 4 bases and the V segment lost 0 bases, leaving 8 bases of the junction unmatched. CDR1 and CDR2 from the germline V gene are LGHNA and YNFKEQ. This CDR3 is built from 17 residues.